These T cell receptor beta chains were read from a single sample in a study of T cells in Graves' hyperthyroidism and ophthalmopathy. TCRdb passed the multiplex PCR reads through MiXCR, listing each CDR3 protein once. Of over 700,000 distinct CDR3 sequences in the sample, 38% were seen once. The sample was blood. These receptors all stem from a man aged 18 to 29 with Graves' hyperthyroidism. Both conserved end residues are part of each CDR3. A D gene is named only where the DNA matches it firmly. Some rows mark clone size as missing; the rest say once, few, many or name a class of expanded clone.

CDR3aa: CASSGGQGYQETQYF
CDR3nt: TGTGCCAGCAGCGGCGGTCAGGGTTACCAAGAGACCCAGTACTTC
len: 15
d_gene: -
j_gene: TRBJ2-5
v_gene: TRBV7-2
abundance: few

CDR3aa: CASSETGNTGELFF
CDR3nt: TGTGCCAGCAGTGAGACAGGGAACACCGGGGAGCTGTTTTTT
len: 14
d_gene: -
j_gene: TRBJ2-2
v_gene: TRBV9
abundance: many

CDR3aa: CASSSDSTNEKLFF
CDR3nt: TGTGCCAGCAGCTCGGACAGTACTAATGAAAAACTGTTTTTT
len: 14
d_gene: -
j_gene: TRBJ1-4
v_gene: TRBV7-2
abundance: few

CDR3aa: CATGTGDGQPQHF
CDR3nt: TGTGCCACCGGGACAGGGGATGGTCAGCCCCAGCATTTT
len: 13
d_gene: TRBD1
j_gene: TRBJ1-5
v_gene: TRBV10-3
abundance: many

CDR3aa: CASSPPNTGARNTEAFF
CDR3nt: TGCGCCAGCAGCCCACCTAACACCGGGGCGAGAAACACTGAAGCTTTCTTT
len: 17
d_gene: -
j_gene: TRBJ1-1
v_gene: TRBV5-1
abundance: few

CDR3aa: CASSGTSGELFF
CDR3nt: TGTGCCTCGTCAGGGACTAGCGGGGAGCTGTTTTTT
len: 12
d_gene: TRBD2
j_gene: TRBJ2-2
v_gene: TRBV19
abundance: -

CDR3aa: CSVALGGQMNTEAFF
CDR3nt: TGCAGCGTTGCCTTAGGGGGACAGATGAACACTGAAGCTTTCTTT
len: 15
d_gene: TRBD1
j_gene: TRBJ1-1
v_gene: TRBV29-1
abundance: many

CDR3aa: CASSQLGTGAPTEAFF
CDR3nt: TGTGCCAGCAGCCAACTCGGGACAGGGGCCCCCACTGAAGCTTTCTTT
len: 16
d_gene: TRBD1
j_gene: TRBJ1-1
v_gene: TRBV14
abundance: few

CDR3aa: CASSVYRRETQYF
CDR3nt: TGTGCCAGCAGTGTGTATCGGAGGGAGACCCAGTACTTC
len: 13
d_gene: -
j_gene: TRBJ2-5
v_gene: TRBV2
abundance: many

CDR3aa: CASSPGPLDEQYF
CDR3nt: TGCGCCAGCAGCCCCGGGCCGCTGGATGAGCAGTACTTC
len: 13
d_gene: -
j_gene: TRBJ2-7
v_gene: TRBV4-1
abundance: -

CDR3aa: CSVERAAGANVLTF
CDR3nt: TGCAGCGTTGAACGGGCCGCGGGGGCCAACGTCCTGACTTTC
len: 14
d_gene: -
j_gene: TRBJ2-6
v_gene: TRBV29-1
abundance: -

CDR3aa: CAISDPHRVNTEAFF
CDR3nt: TGTGCCATCAGTGACCCCCACAGGGTAAACACTGAAGCTTTCTTT
len: 15
d_gene: -
j_gene: TRBJ1-1
v_gene: TRBV10-3
abundance: many

CDR3aa: CASSYTRAIPNTEAFF
CDR3nt: TGTGCCAGCAGTTACACGAGGGCGATCCCAAACACTGAAGCTTTCTTT
len: 16
d_gene: -
j_gene: TRBJ1-1
v_gene: TRBV6-5
abundance: -

CDR3aa: CASSPGLAVIEQYF
CDR3nt: TGTGCCAGCAGCCCGGGACTTGCGGTAATCGAGCAGTACTTC
len: 14
d_gene: -
j_gene: TRBJ2-7
v_gene: TRBV28
abundance: -

CDR3aa: CASSVGRDGNTIYF
CDR3nt: TGTGCCAGCAGCGTAGGCAGGGACGGAAACACCATATATTTT
len: 14
d_gene: -
j_gene: TRBJ1-3
v_gene: TRBV9
abundance: many

CDR3aa: CASSRLQGVSYEQYF
CDR3nt: TGTGCCAGCAGCAGGTTACAGGGGGTTTCCTACGAGCAGTACTTC
len: 15
d_gene: TRBD1
j_gene: TRBJ2-7
v_gene: TRBV7-2
abundance: -

CDR3aa: CASSMDRVGEQYF
CDR3nt: TGTGCCAGCAGTATGGACAGGGTTGGCGAGCAGTACTTC
len: 13
d_gene: TRBD1
j_gene: TRBJ2-7
v_gene: TRBV2
abundance: -

CDR3aa: CASSSRSTNTEAFF
CDR3nt: TGTGCCAGCAGCTCTAGGAGTACGAACACTGAAGCTTTCTTT
len: 14
d_gene: -
j_gene: TRBJ1-1
v_gene: TRBV9
abundance: few

CDR3aa: CASSFVGRGRRTGELFF
CDR3nt: TGTGCCAGCAGTTTTGTAGGTAGGGGGAGAAGGACCGGGGAGCTGTTTTTT
len: 17
d_gene: -
j_gene: TRBJ2-2
v_gene: TRBV2
abundance: -

CDR3aa: CASSLTGVSQPQHF
CDR3nt: TGTGCCAGCAGCTTGACAGGGGTCAGTCAGCCCCAGCATTTT
len: 14
d_gene: TRBD1
j_gene: TRBJ1-5
v_gene: TRBV7-9
abundance: many

CDR3aa: CASSLWGQTNYEQYF
CDR3nt: TGTGCCAGCAGCTTATGGGGACAAACAAACTACGAGCAGTACTTC
len: 15
d_gene: -
j_gene: TRBJ2-7
v_gene: TRBV7-2
abundance: -

CDR3aa: CASSQPQRTQGYTF
CDR3nt: TGCGCCAGCAGCCAACCGCAGAGGACTCAAGGCTACACCTTC
len: 14
d_gene: -
j_gene: TRBJ1-2
v_gene: TRBV4-1
abundance: many

CDR3aa: CASFYICSAPETEAFF
CDR3nt: -
len: 16
d_gene: -
j_gene: TRBJ1-1
v_gene: TRBV25-1
abundance: -

CDR3aa: CASSVVAEAFF
CDR3nt: TGTGCCAGCAGTGTGGTGGCTGAAGCTTTCTTT
len: 11
d_gene: -
j_gene: TRBJ1-1
v_gene: TRBV2
abundance: few

CDR3aa: CASGVTGGVSNQPQHF
CDR3nt: TGTGCCAGCGGGGTGACAGGGGGCGTTAGCAATCAGCCCCAGCATTTT
len: 16
d_gene: TRBD1
j_gene: TRBJ1-5
v_gene: TRBV2
abundance: few

CDR3aa: CASSRQGSSSYNSPLHF
CDR3nt: TGTGCCAGCAGCCGACAGGGGTCAAGCTCCTATAATTCACCCCTCCACTTT
len: 17
d_gene: TRBD1
j_gene: TRBJ1-6
v_gene: TRBV2
abundance: -

CDR3aa: CATPATTDTEAFF
CDR3nt: TGTGCCACCCCTGCCACGACGGACACTGAAGCTTTCTTT
len: 13
d_gene: -
j_gene: TRBJ1-1
v_gene: TRBV6-1
abundance: few

CDR3aa: CASSYSIKFNEKLFF
CDR3nt: TGTGCCAGCAGTTACTCTATCAAATTTAATGAAAAACTGTTTTTT
len: 15
d_gene: -
j_gene: TRBJ1-4
v_gene: TRBV6-5
abundance: -